A single sample is the source of the 24 T cell receptor beta chains below, sequenced in a study of blood T cell repertoires in COVID-19 (TCRdb year 2020). The library was made by the immunoSEQ multiplex PCR assay. This immuneACCESS table, as held by TCRdb, lists in-frame sequences with V and J called but not all clones. Of the missing ones, under half trace to an unresolved V gene in checked studies; the others have no known cause. The table for this sample lists 200,000 to 250,000 clones; under 90% of them were counted only once. Together, the top ten hold about 1.8% of the sample. The specimen sequenced was PBMCs or T cells enriched from blood (not recorded which). The receptors were sampled from a man between 60 and 70 years old who had recovered from COVID-19.

This clone came up a few times. CDR3 residues: CSVLAYEQYF. CDR3 in DNA: TGCAGCGTACTAGCCTACGAGCAGTACTTC. J is TRBJ2-7 and V is TRBV29-1; tentatively, D is TRBD2 (5 bases). The CDR3 runs to 10 residues. V lost 6 bases and J 2 bases, leaving 5 bases between the germline ends. Per the germline V gene, CDR1 is SQVTM and CDR2 is ANQGSEA.

This rearrangement joins TRBV18 to TRBJ2-1, with 9 bases fitting TRBD2. This CDR3 is built from 15 residues. The V gene's germline CDR1 is KGHSH and CDR2 LQKENI. Trimming cost V 5 bases and J 8 bases; bases outside gene matches: 10. The CDR3 here is CASSFRLAAGHEQFF. The CDR3 nucleotides read TGTGCCAGCTCATTCAGACTAGCGGCAGGACATGAGCAGTTCTTC. The complete variable domain, with remaining parts taken from reference TRBV18 and TRBJ2-1, reads NAGVMQNPRHLVRRRGQEARLRCSPMKGHSHVYWYRQLPEEGLKFMVYLQKENIIDESGMPKERFSAEFPKEGPSILRIQQVVRGDSAAYFCASSFRLAAGHEQFFGPGTRLTVL.

On this clone: The sample holds other DNA sequences that translate to the same CDR3. Written as DNA, the CDR3 is TGTGCCAGTAGTCCCCGGGACAGTCCCTACGAGCAGTACTTC. Protein product: CASSPRDSPYEQYF. The chain recombines TRBV19 with TRBJ2-7, with 7 positions matching TRBD1. Per the germline V gene, CDR1 is LNHDA and CDR2 is SQIVND (reference sequence). After removal of 5 bases from V and 2 bases from J, the junction contained 6 bases not matched to a gene. The CDR3 is 14 residues long.

A note on this clone: This specimen includes other DNA sequences encoding the same CDR3. The chain combines TRBV6-1 with TRBJ1-1, with D perhaps matching TRBD1 (5 bases). The ends were cut back, 2 bases at V and 0 bases at J, with 7 bases in the middle. This CDR3 is 14 amino acids long. Germline V lookup: CDR1 MNHNS, CDR2 SASEGT. CDR3 sequence: CASSEPGMNTEAFF. The DNA for the CDR3 is TGTGCCAGCAGTGAACCAGGGATGAACACTGAAGCTTTCTTT.

The chain carries TRBV18 and TRBJ1-1; possible D gene TRBD1, 6 bases. CDR1 is KGHSH and CDR2 is LQKENI in the germline V gene. V was trimmed by 4 bases and J by 0 bases, leaving 9 bases between them. CDR3 length: 14 residues. In nucleotides, the CDR3 is TGTGCCAGCTCACGAGGGGGTCTGAACACTGAAGCTTTCTTT. Protein sequence: CASSRGGLNTEAFF.

A single count supports this clone. The chain couples TRBV30 to TRBJ1-5; D might be TRBD1 (6 bases). This CDR3 has 14 amino acids. The V gene lost 1 base and the J gene lost 2 bases, with 9 bases spanning the gap. CDR1 and CDR2 (germline): GTSNPN, SVGIG (reference sequence). The CDR3 loop is CAWSAGVGNQPQHF. CDR3 DNA sequence: TGTGCCTGGAGTGCAGGGGTAGGCAATCAGCCCCAGCATTTT.

This clone was counted once. This chain uses TRBV18 with TRBJ2-3; 8 nucleotides match TRBD2. There are 16 residues in the CDR3. Losses at the gene ends were 3 bases for V and 2 bases for J; bases not matched to a gene: 7. Germline CDR1 is KGHSH and CDR2 is LQKENI. CDR3 coding DNA: TGTGCCAGCTCACCTATAGCGGGGCACACCACAGATACGCAGTATTTT. This encodes CASSPIAGHTTDTQYF.

The chain combines TRBV3-1 (or the pseudogene TRBV3-2) with TRBJ2-5, with 10 bases identical to TRBD1. Trimming cost V 5 bases and J 4 bases; bases outside gene matches: 7. Germline CDR1 reads LGHDT; CDR2 reads YNNKEL (reference sequence). The CDR3 spans 15 residues. Written as DNA, the CDR3 is TGTGCCAGCAGCAACCCGGGACAGGGGTTAGAGACCCAGTACTTC. Translating gives CASSNPGQGLETQYF.

V is TRBV11-2 and J is TRBJ2-7, with 9 bases matching TRBD2. CDR1 and CDR2 from the germline V gene are SGHAT and FQNNGV. CDR3 length: 13 residues. J gave up 6 bases and V 3 bases, and 3 bases lay outside the gene matches. As DNA, the CDR3 is TGTGCCAGCAGCTTCTCGACTAGCGGCGAGCAGTACTTC. This translates into CASSFSTSGEQYF.

The V gene is TRBV2, the J gene TRBJ1-1; D gene ambiguous. CDR3 length: 13 residues. Germline lookup yields CDR1 SNHLY and CDR2 FYNNEI. V gave up 6 bases and J gave up 4 bases, with 12 bases separating them. CDR3 bases: TGTGCCAGCAGCCCTGAGACGGGCACTGAAGCTTTCTTT. It codes for CASSPETGTEAFF.

This clone was recorded once. This chain links TRBV18 with TRBJ2-3; 8 bases are a match to TRBD2. Trimming cost V 4 bases and J 2 bases; bases outside gene matches: 5. The CDR3 runs to 15 residues. Germline V CDR1 and CDR2: KGHSH, LQKENI. CDR3 DNA sequence: TGTGCCAGCTCACTGTTAGCGGGGACCACAGATACGCAGTATTTT. This gives the protein CASSLLAGTTDTQYF.

This clone was counted a single time. V gene TRBV6-1 combines with J gene TRBJ1-4; 9 nucleotides line up with TRBD1. The ends lost 5 bases at V and 8 bases at J; junction bases unmatched: 9. The CDR3 is 15 residues long. CDR1 MNHNS and CDR2 SASEGT come from the germline V gene. The CDR3 here is CASSLGGQGGEKLFF. CDR3 sequence (DNA): TGTGCCAGCAGTTTGGGGGGACAGGGTGGGGAAAAACTGTTTTTT.

V is TRBV11-2 and J is TRBJ2-3, with 7 bases lining up with TRBD2. CDR3 length: 17 residues. Germline V gene sequence: CDR1 SGHAT, CDR2 FQNNGV. J gave up 3 bases and V 2 bases, and 11 bases lay outside the gene matches. CDR3 protein: CASSLRPGGGLTDTQYF. As DNA, the CDR3 is TGTGCCAGCAGCTTACGGCCGGGGGGAGGACTAACAGATACGCAGTATTTT.

The chain joins TRBV25-1 to TRBJ1-3; D is unresolved. V lost 8 bases, J lost 4 bases, and 9 bases lay in between. CDR3 length: 12 amino acids. Germline CDR1 MGHDK, CDR2 SYGVNS. The CDR3, as DNA: TGTGCCAGCCGGTCCTCGGGAAACACCATATATTTT. It specifies CASRSSGNTIYF.

The chain recombines TRBV5-1 with TRBJ2-1; 11 positions match TRBD2. The ends lost 1 base at V and 5 bases at J; junction bases unmatched: 2. From germline, CDR1 is SGHRS and CDR2 YFSETQ. This CDR3 is 15 amino acids long. The CDR3 sequence: CASSLRLAGNNEQFF. The DNA for the CDR3 is TGCGCCAGCAGCTTGCGACTAGCGGGAAACAATGAGCAGTTCTTC.

The rearrangement links TRBV14 to TRBJ2-7; D perhaps matches TRBD2 (5 bases). This CDR3 is 16 amino acids long. Trimming pared 1 base from V and 2 bases from J, leaving 15 bases between. CDR1 SGHDN and CDR2 FVKESK come from the germline V gene. The CDR3 region is CASSQVMGSLAYEQYF. The CDR3 coding sequence is TGTGCCAGCAGCCAAGTTATGGGGAGCTTAGCCTACGAGCAGTACTTC.

The CDR3 DNA reads TGTGCCAGCAGCCCGGGACACCAAACGGCTGAAGCTTTCTTT. Translation gives CASSPGHQTAEAFF. V is TRBV7-9 and J is TRBJ1-1, with D possibly matching TRBD1 (6 bases). CDR1 is SEHNR and CDR2 is FQNEAQ in the germline V gene (reference sequence). The CDR3 has 14 residues. Trimming took off 5 bases at V and 6 bases at J, with 16 bases between the two ends.

This sequence joins TRBV5-1 and TRBJ2-7; 7 bases match TRBD1. CDR1 is SGHRS, CDR2 YFSETQ, per germline. The CDR3 loop spans 15 amino acids. Trimming at V came to 3 bases and at J to 0 bases, leaving 6 bases not matched to a gene. The CDR3 here is CASSYADRVSYEQYF. For the CDR3, the DNA is TGCGCCAGCAGCTATGCCGACAGGGTCTCCTACGAGCAGTACTTC.

The chain couples TRBV10-3 to TRBJ1-5, with TRBD1 as a possible D gene (6 bases). The V end lost 0 bases, the J end lost 5 bases, and 17 bases lay between the germline ends. This CDR3 is 17 amino acids long. From germline, CDR1 is ENHRY and CDR2 SYGVKD. CDR3 sequence (DNA): TGTGCCATCAGTGAGTCGGAGGCTCAGGGGAGCGATCAGCCCCAGCATTTT. Protein: CAISESEAQGSDQPQHF.

This chain uses TRBV18 with TRBJ2-6; D may be TRBD1 (6 bases). The V end was cut by 5 bases, the J end by 2 bases, with 13 bases between. Germline assignment: CDR1 KGHSH and CDR2 LQKENI. CDR3 size: 16 residues. The CDR3 DNA reads as TGTGCCAGCTCAGCCATACAGGGACCTGGGGCCAACGTCCTGACTTTC. This sequence encodes CASSAIQGPGANVLTF.

In this sample, this clone turned up once. The V call is TRBV11-2, the J call TRBJ1-4; D is unclear. Per the germline V gene, CDR1 is SGHAT and CDR2 is FQNNGV. This CDR3 contains 14 residues. V was clipped by 7 bases and J by 7 bases, with 16 bases between them. The CDR3 spells CASTREGLSEKLFF. CDR3 coding DNA: TGTGCCAGCACCCGGGAGGGCTTAAGTGAAAAACTGTTTTTT.

The chain employs TRBV2 and TRBJ2-2; 8 positions match TRBD1. After removal of 6 bases from V and 1 base from J, the junction contained 4 bases not matched to a gene. This CDR3 has 15 amino acids. Looked up from germline, CDR1 is SNHLY and CDR2 is FYNNEI. CDR3 in DNA: TGTGCCAGCAGGCTAGGACAGGGGAACACCGGGGAGCTGTTTTTT. Amino acids: CASRLGQGNTGELFF.

J is TRBJ1-2 and V is TRBV3-1 (or the pseudogene TRBV3-2), with 8 nucleotides matching TRBD1. The CDR3 is 13 amino acids. After removal of 2 bases from V and 8 bases from J, the junction contained 4 bases not matched to a gene. CDR1 is LGHDT, CDR2 YNNKEL, per germline (reference sequence). This CDR3 reads CASSQQGAGGYTF. CDR3 in DNA: TGTGCCAGCAGCCAACAGGGGGCTGGAGGCTACACCTTC.

This clone appeared a single time. J is TRBJ2-2 and V is TRBV9, with D tentatively TRBD1 (6 bases). This CDR3 comprises 15 residues. From germline, CDR1 is SGDLS and CDR2 YYNGEE. V dropped 1 base and J dropped 6 bases, with 13 bases sitting between them. CDR3 sequence reads: CASSVFGGGPGELFF. Written as DNA, the CDR3 is TGTGCCAGCAGCGTATTCGGTGGGGGCCCCGGGGAGCTGTTTTTT.